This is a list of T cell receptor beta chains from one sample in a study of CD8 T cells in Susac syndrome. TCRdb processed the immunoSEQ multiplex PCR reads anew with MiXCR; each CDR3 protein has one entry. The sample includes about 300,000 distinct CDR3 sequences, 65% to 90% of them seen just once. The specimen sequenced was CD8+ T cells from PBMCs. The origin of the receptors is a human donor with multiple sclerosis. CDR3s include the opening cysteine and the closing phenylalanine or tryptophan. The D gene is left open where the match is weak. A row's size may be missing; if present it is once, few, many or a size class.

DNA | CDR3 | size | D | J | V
TGTGCCAGCAGCTGGACAGCCGATCTTACAGATACGCAGTATTTT | CASSWTADLTDTQYF | NA | NA | TRBJ2-3 | TRBV6-5
TGTGCCTGGAGAGATACATACGAGCAGTACTTC | CAWRDTYEQYF | once | NA | TRBJ2-7 | TRBV30
TGTGCCAGCAGTTACTCTCCGACAGGGGCCTACAATGAGCAGTTCTTC | CASSYSPTGAYNEQFF | few | TRBD1 | TRBJ2-1 | TRBV6-5
TGTGCCAGCAGTTACCTTGGAACGGGGCAGCCCCAGCATTTT | CASSYLGTGQPQHF | few | NA | TRBJ1-5 | TRBV6-6
TGTGCCAGCAGTTTAGCCATGGGCCCAGGCCCCGCGGGAGGAGAGACCCAGTACTTC | CASSLAMGPGPAGGETQYF | NA | TRBD2 | TRBJ2-5 | TRBV28
TGTGCCAGCAGCCCAGGGGTACAGAACTACGAGCAGTACTTC | CASSPGVQNYEQYF | NA | NA | TRBJ2-7 | TRBV7-9
TGTGCCAGCAGCCCTAGCGGGAGTACCCTAGGTGAGCAGTTCTTC | CASSPSGSTLGEQFF | NA | TRBD2 | TRBJ2-1 | TRBV9
TGTGCCAGCAGTTCGGTTAGGGGTCGGATCTTATACGAGCAGTACTTC | CASSSVRGRILYEQYF | NA | NA | TRBJ2-7 | TRBV27
TGTGCCAGCAGTATCCGGGACAGGGTCAATGAGCAGTTCTTC | CASSIRDRVNEQFF | NA | TRBD1 | TRBJ2-1 | TRBV27
TGTGCCAGCAGTTTTTACGGGAACACTGAAGCTTTCTTT | CASSFYGNTEAFF | NA | NA | TRBJ1-1 | TRBV12-3/TRBV12-4
TGTGCCAGCAGACCCCTACTAGCGGGGACTTACAATGAGCAGTTCTTC | CASRPLLAGTYNEQFF | NA | TRBD2 | TRBJ2-1 | TRBV6-2/TRBV6-3
TGTGCCAGCAGCCGGCAGGCGGGAGGTCAAATAGCCAAAAACATTCAGTACTTC | CASSRQAGGQIAKNIQYF | NA | TRBD2 | TRBJ2-4 | TRBV13
TGTGCCAGCAGTTTAGCGGGAAAGCTCCCAGATACGCAGTATTTT | CASSLAGKLPDTQYF | NA | TRBD2 | TRBJ2-3 | TRBV6-5
TGTGCCAGCAGTGAAAATCTTCTTGGAGGCTTGGGACTAGAGATGCAGTACTTC | CASSENLLGGLGLEMQYF | NA | TRBD2 | TRBJ2-7 | TRBV2
TGTGCCAGCAGTTTATGGAGCGGGGGCCCCTACGAGCAGTACTTC | CASSLWSGGPYEQYF | NA | TRBD2 | TRBJ2-7 | TRBV28
TGTGCCACCAGGGGCGGCCGGTGGGGTTTAGGGGGCACTGAAGCTTTCTTT | CATRGGRWGLGGTEAFF | NA | NA | TRBJ1-1 | TRBV15
TGTGCCAGCAGTTACTCGTACTTCTACGAGCAGTACTTC | CASSYSYFYEQYF | NA | NA | TRBJ2-7 | TRBV6-2/TRBV6-3
TGTGCCAGCAGCCAGACAGCCACAGATACGCAGTATTTT | CASSQTATDTQYF | NA | NA | TRBJ2-3 | TRBV9
TGTGCCAGCAGTCCCGGGACAACCGGAAACACCATATATTTT | CASSPGTTGNTIYF | NA | NA | TRBJ1-3 | TRBV12-3/TRBV12-4
TGTGCCAGCGGGCCGGAGGGCAGCAATTTCTATGGCTACACCTTC | CASGPEGSNFYGYTF | once | NA | TRBJ1-2 | TRBV27
TGTGCCACCAGTGACGAGACAGGGGGCGATGAGCAGTTCTTC | CATSDETGGDEQFF | NA | TRBD1 | TRBJ2-1 | TRBV24-1
TGCAGTGCTAGTAACAGGGACACCTACGAGCAGTACTTC | CSASNRDTYEQYF | NA | NA | TRBJ2-7 | TRBV20-1
TGCGCCAGCAGCGGGGGGACTAGCGGGACCAATGAGCAGTTCTTC | CASSGGTSGTNEQFF | once | TRBD2 | TRBJ2-1 | TRBV4-3
TGTGCCAGTAGTTTATACTCGGACAGCTACGAGCAGTACTTC | CASSLYSDSYEQYF | NA | NA | TRBJ2-7 | TRBV19
TGTGCCAGCAGGTACCGGGACAGGGACTATGGCTACACCTTC | CASRYRDRDYGYTF | once | TRBD1 | TRBJ1-2 | TRBV7-2
TGCGCCAGCAGCCAAGTCCCCCGGACAGGGTCCTACGAGCAGTACTTC | CASSQVPRTGSYEQYF | NA | TRBD1 | TRBJ2-7 | TRBV4-1
TGCGCCAGCAGCCAAGGATCGGTCTACGAGCAGTACTTC | CASSQGSVYEQYF | NA | NA | TRBJ2-7 | TRBV4-3
TGTGCCAGCAGCCGTAGGCCGGGGGGGATGAACACTGAAGCTTTCTTT | CASSRRPGGMNTEAFF | NA | NA | TRBJ1-1 | TRBV28
TGCGCCAGCAGCCAAGACGCGGCCGGCCGTAAACTGTTTTTT | CASSQDAAGRKLFF | NA | NA | TRBJ1-4 | TRBV4-1
TGCAGTGCGTGGGGCGGGCTAGCGGGGTACAATGAGCAGTTCTTC | CSAWGGLAGYNEQFF | NA | TRBD2 | TRBJ2-1 | TRBV20-1
TGTGCCTGGAGTGACACACAGGGATTCCCCTATGGCTACACCTTC | CAWSDTQGFPYGYTF | NA | NA | TRBJ1-2 | TRBV30
TGTGCCAGCAGTTTATACCCAAGCGCCCCAGCCGGGGAGCTGTTTTTT | CASSLYPSAPAGELFF | NA | NA | TRBJ2-2 | TRBV28
TGTGCCACCATTCCTAGCGGAGCCACCGGGGAGCTGTTTTTT | CATIPSGATGELFF | NA | TRBD2 | TRBJ2-2 | TRBV28